The TCR beta chain under discussion was sequenced for a study of T-cell reconstitution after alpha-beta-depleted transplantation in children. Preparation of the TCRbeta library involved a method that used unique molecular identifiers. TCRdb recomputed calls from the PCR reads with MiXCR, one row per CDR3 protein. There are 580,000 or so distinct CDR3 sequences in the sample; under 25% occur only once, and less than 15% lies in the top ten. The CDR3 sequence is 12 residues long. Germline CDR1 is DFQATT and CDR2 is SNEGSKA (reference sequence). Trimming left V 4 bases short and J 5 bases short, with 11 bases between. Points on this clonotype: The antigen remains undetermined.

Study-level results: T-cell numbers and diversity one year post-transplant derived largely from freshly generated T cells. The origin of alpha-beta T cells about two months after transplant was reportedly several hundred expanded graft clones.

The sequence derives from a boy younger than two who had a stem cell transplant for acute myeloid leukemia, so the T cells may come from the graft donor. V and J are TRBV20-1 and TRBJ2-5, with a weak D call TRBD2 (5 bases). The sample was PBMCs, mostly from graft donor cells, taken 360 days after TCRalphabeta/CD19-depleted stem cell transplant. CDR3 amino acids: CSAMDFRETQYF. As DNA, the CDR3 is TGCAGTGCTATGGACTTTCGGGAGACCCAGTACTTC.